The clone carrying this T cell receptor beta chain was detected many times. Antigen unknown. CDR1 is SEHNR, CDR2 FQNEAQ, per germline (reference sequence). With 5 bases clipped from V and 3 bases from J, the junction kept 12 bases outside the gene matches. CDR3 length: 16 amino acids. These data originate in a study of Graves' ophthalmopathy and Graves' hyperthyroidism. Findings and caveats of the study: The authors also found most expanded thyroid clonotypes above 0.001 frequency in blood.

As the template, RNA transcripts were used to amplify TCR beta CDR3 regions. An initial RT-PCR round employing HTBI primers preceded a second-round multiplex PCR. In TCRdb, the multiplex PCR reads were re-called with MiXCR into one record per CDR3 protein. This table holds under 350,000 distinct CDR3 sequences, under 20% found once. The chain is built from TRBV7-9 and TRBJ2-5, with TRBD2 identical over 7 bases. The receptor was isolated from an adult man with Graves' ophthalmopathy. Sequencing used peripheral blood. The CDR3 region has the DNA TGTGCCAGCAGCCCCAGGGAGGGTTGGGAAGAAGAGACCCAGTACTTC. This translates into CASSPREGWEEETQYF.